This T cell receptor beta chain was sequenced for a study of T cells in Graves' hyperthyroidism and ophthalmopathy. The CDR3 sequence is 14 residues long. Germline CDR1 is SNHLY and CDR2 is FYNNEI. Trimming removed 1 base from V and 3 bases from J, with 9 bases in between. Stable Graves' hyperthyroidism denoted no ophthalmopathy progression over 18 months. Patients showing uncontrolled infection, other autoimmune disease, pregnancy or lactation were ineligible. This clonotype appeared a few times. Amplification yielded TCR beta CDR3 regions, with RNA transcripts as the source. HTBI primers were used for first-round RT-PCR of the TCR CDR3. TCRdb re-called the multiplex PCR reads through MiXCR, storing one row per CDR3 protein. This sample has fewer than 550,000 distinct CDR3 sequences, with about a sixth found just once.

The rearrangement joins TRBV2 to TRBJ1-1; D gene unclear. The specimen sequenced was blood. This TCR came from a woman between 18 and 30 years old with Graves' hyperthyroidism. CDR3 sequence reads: CASSEGVGYTEAFF. The CDR3 region has the DNA TGTGCCAGCAGTGAAGGGGTAGGGTACACTGAAGCTTTCTTT.